The 2 T cell receptor beta chains given below trace back to one sample, sequenced in a study of PD-L1 blockade in urothelial cancer. The data were produced by immunoSEQ multiplex PCR, yet TCRdb's version contains in-frame clones alone and is incomplete. The table lists under 55,000 clones, about four fifths of them singletons. Time point of the sample: peripheral blood 6 weeks after treatment start. The sequencing used PBMCs, collected around atezolizumab (anti-PD-L1) treatment. The receptors come from a man aged 60-69 years with urothelial cancer.

The chain carries TRBV6-5 and TRBJ1-5; TRBD1 matches 7 bases. V was pared by 3 bases and J by 7 bases, with 6 bases of the junction left unmatched. The CDR3 spans 14 residues. Germline-derived CDR1 and CDR2 are MNHEY and SVGAGI. The CDR3 protein is CASSYVQGQQPQHF. As DNA, the CDR3 is TGTGCCAGCAGTTATGTACAGGGACAGCAGCCCCAGCATTTT.

On this clone: Because the CDR3's place on the DNA is in doubt, the DNA is left out and the CDR3 is given as listed by TCRdb. CDR3 sequence reads: CASSKVGTGIYEQFF. The rearrangement joins TRBV21-1 to TRBJ2-1; the table's D gene call, TRBD1, was not cross checked with the DNA. TRBV21-1 is tagged as a pseudogene. A total of 15 residues make up the CDR3, ends included.